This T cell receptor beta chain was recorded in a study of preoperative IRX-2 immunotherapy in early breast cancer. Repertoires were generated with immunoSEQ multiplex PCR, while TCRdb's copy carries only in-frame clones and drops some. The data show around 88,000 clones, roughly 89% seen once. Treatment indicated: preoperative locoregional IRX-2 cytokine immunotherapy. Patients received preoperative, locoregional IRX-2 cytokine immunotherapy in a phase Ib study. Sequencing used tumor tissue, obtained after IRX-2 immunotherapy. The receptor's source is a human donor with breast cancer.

The CDR3 sequence: CASSKLDGGYEQYF. The CDR3 DNA reads as TGTGCCAGCAGTAAATTGGACGGAGGCTACGAGCAGTACTTC. The V gene is TRBV6-8, the J gene TRBJ2-7; possible D gene TRBD2, 5 bases. The CDR3 consists of 14 residues. Germline V gene data show CDR1 as MNHGY and CDR2 as SAAAGT. Trimming stripped 5 bases from V and 3 bases from J, with 14 bases between.